The 6 T cell receptor beta chains listed next were all sequenced from one sample in a study of blood T cells in healthy people across ages. Sample-barcoded 5' priming and a J-beta primer mix drove a second PCR of about 6 to 12 cycles. Each CDR3 protein is one row after TCRdb ran MiXCR on the 5' RACE reads. The sample has approximately 1.5 million distinct CDR3 sequences, 40% to 45% seen once. Source material: blood. The receptor set was obtained from a woman aged 18-35 years in good health.

The chain links TRBV15 to TRBJ1-2, with D unclear. This CDR3 has 10 amino acids. Per germline, CDR1 LNHNV and CDR2 YYDKDF (reference sequence). The V gene lost 11 bases and the J gene lost 4 bases, with 8 bases spanning the gap. The CDR3 loop is CAATVYGYTF. CDR3 in DNA: TGTGCCGCCACGGTCTATGGCTACACCTTC.

The chain has TRBV7-9 and TRBJ2-4; D is ambiguous. Germline V gives CDR1 SEHNR, CDR2 FQNEAQ (reference sequence). Deletions cut 2 bases from V and 0 bases from J, with 11 bases between. The CDR3 loop spans 16 amino acids. CDR3 sequence (DNA): TGTGCCAGCAGCTTAAGTACAGAGATAGCCAAAAACATTCAGTACTTC. Protein: CASSLSTEIAKNIQYF.

V and J are TRBV6-2 or TRBV6-3 and TRBJ1-5, with D possibly TRBD1 on 5 matching bases. V was trimmed by 7 bases and J by 6 bases, leaving 16 bases between them. Looked up from germline, CDR1 is MNHEY and CDR2 is SVGEGT. This CDR3 is 14 amino acids long. The CDR3 bases are TGTGCCAGCACCTCGGGGTCAGGGAGTCAGCCCCAGCATTTT. Amino acid sequence: CASTSGSGSQPQHF.

The table lists this clonotype with a few counts. The chain employs TRBV7-8 and TRBJ2-7; TRBD1 might be the D (5 bases). Germline V gives CDR1 SGHVS, CDR2 FQNEAQ. The CDR3 runs 13 residues. Trimming removed 5 bases at V and 3 bases at J, with 11 bases between. This CDR3 reads CASSALQGYEQYF. CDR3 in DNA: TGTGCCAGCAGCGCACTCCAGGGCTACGAGCAGTACTTC.

The gene calls are TRBV10-3 and TRBJ2-3; D possibly corresponds to TRBD2 (7 bases). This CDR3 comprises 16 residues. Germline lookup yields CDR1 ENHRY and CDR2 SYGVKD. V was cut by 5 bases and J by 2 bases, with 17 bases left in between. The CDR3 sequence: CAISRGAAGTTDTQYF. The CDR3, as DNA: TGTGCCATCAGTAGGGGGGCAGCGGGAACCACAGATACGCAGTATTTT.

On this clonotype itself: A read error may be the cause here, since a much bigger clone is one base away. V is TRBV20-1 and J is TRBJ1-6; 7 bases map to TRBD1. V was clipped by 5 bases and J by 9 bases; unmatched bases: 10. Germline V CDR1 and CDR2: DFQATT, SNEGSKA (reference sequence). This CDR3 comprises 14 residues. The CDR3 DNA follows: TGCAGTGCTGGAGGTTCTGGGGACAGTTCACCCCTCCACTTT. Translation gives CSAGGSGDSSPLHF.